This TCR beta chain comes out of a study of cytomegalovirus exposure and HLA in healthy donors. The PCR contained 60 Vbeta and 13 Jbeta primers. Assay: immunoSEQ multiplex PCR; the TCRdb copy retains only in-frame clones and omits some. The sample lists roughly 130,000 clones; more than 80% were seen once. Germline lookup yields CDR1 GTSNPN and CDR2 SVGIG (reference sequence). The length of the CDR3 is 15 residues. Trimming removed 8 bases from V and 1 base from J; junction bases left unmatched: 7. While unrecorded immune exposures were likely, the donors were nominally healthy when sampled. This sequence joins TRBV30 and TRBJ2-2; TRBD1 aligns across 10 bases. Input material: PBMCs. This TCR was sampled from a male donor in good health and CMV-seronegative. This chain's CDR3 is CARMGQGQNTGELFF. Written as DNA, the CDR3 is TGTGCCCGGATGGGACAGGGGCAGAACACCGGGGAGCTGTTTTTT.